This record concerns one TCR beta chain sequence. The data are from a study of cytomegalovirus exposure and HLA in healthy donors. Profiling relied on immunoSEQ multiplex PCR, and the TCRdb table lists in-frame clones only, not all of them. The repertoire has more than 200,000 clones, roughly 87% of them found once; the top ten carry 2.5% to 3.5%. V shed 4 bases and J 5 bases; nucleotides not matched to a gene: 14. The CDR3 has 16 amino acids. The germline V gene encodes CDR1 KGHSY and CDR2 FQNENV. J is TRBJ2-7 and V is TRBV16; 7 nucleotides align to TRBD2. The receptor comes from a woman aged 25 to 39 in good health and CMV-seronegative. Sequences were obtained from PBMCs. CDR3 DNA: TGTGCCAGCAGCCCTCCCCAGGGAGGGCCCTCAGACGAGCAGTACTTC. It encodes CASSPPQGGPSDEQYF.